This TCR beta chain derives from a study of Ad26.COV2.S vaccination and SARS-CoV-2 variants. Overall study findings and caveats: People who got the vaccine had more spike-specific TCR breadth than people who got placebo.

Stated treatment: 19 received Ad26.COV2.S at low or high dose, single or two shots; 5 received placebo; per-sample allocation not given. At day 63 after the first vaccine or placebo injection, samples were drawn. Germline V CDR1 and CDR2: MDHEN, SYDVKM. The CDR3 covers 15 residues. The trim removed 7 bases at V and 2 bases at J, leaving 10 bases unmatched. Only one count was recorded for this clone. The antigen remains unidentified. Sequencing used immunoSEQ multiplex PCR; TCRdb keeps in-frame clones, though not all of them. The data show about 400,000 clones, 80% to 95% seen once. The source material was peripheral blood, sampled in a trial of Ad26.COV2.S vaccine versus placebo. This chain connects TRBV28 to TRBJ2-5, with 7 bases lining up with TRBD2. This clonotype was obtained from a person between 18 and 65 years old who received the Ad26.COV2.S COVID-19 vaccine or a placebo. CDR3 sequence (DNA): TGTGCCAGCACCGAGACCGGGGGGATACAAGAGACCCAGTACTTC. It specifies CASTETGGIQETQYF.